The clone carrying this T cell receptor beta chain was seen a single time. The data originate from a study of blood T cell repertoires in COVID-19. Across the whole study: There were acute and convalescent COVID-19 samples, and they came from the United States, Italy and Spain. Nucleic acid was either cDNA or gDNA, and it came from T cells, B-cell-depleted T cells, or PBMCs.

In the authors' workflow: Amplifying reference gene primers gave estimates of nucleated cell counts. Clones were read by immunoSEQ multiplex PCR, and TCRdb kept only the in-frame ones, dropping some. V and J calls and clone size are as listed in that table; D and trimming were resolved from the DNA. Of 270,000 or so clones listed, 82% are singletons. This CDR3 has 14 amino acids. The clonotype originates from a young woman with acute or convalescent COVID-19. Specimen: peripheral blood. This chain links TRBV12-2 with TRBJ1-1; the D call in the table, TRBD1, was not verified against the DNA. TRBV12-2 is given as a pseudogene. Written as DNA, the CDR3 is TGTGCAAGTCGCTTTTCAGGGTTATTGGGTGAAGCTTTCTTT. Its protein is CASRFSGLLGEAFF.